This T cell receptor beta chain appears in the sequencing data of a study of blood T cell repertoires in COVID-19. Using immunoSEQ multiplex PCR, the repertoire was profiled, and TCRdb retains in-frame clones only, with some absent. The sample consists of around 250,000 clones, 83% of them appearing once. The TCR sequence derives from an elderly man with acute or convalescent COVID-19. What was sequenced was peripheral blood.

The CDR3 is CAISIRPGGSSYEQYF. Written as DNA, the CDR3 is TGTGCCATCAGCATACGCCCTGGCGGAAGCTCCTACGAGCAGTACTTC. The chain carries TRBV10-3 and TRBJ2-7; D gene ambiguous. Trimming removed 6 bases from V and 0 bases from J, with 18 bases in between. Per the germline V gene, CDR1 is ENHRY and CDR2 is SYGVKD. This CDR3 is 16 amino acids long.